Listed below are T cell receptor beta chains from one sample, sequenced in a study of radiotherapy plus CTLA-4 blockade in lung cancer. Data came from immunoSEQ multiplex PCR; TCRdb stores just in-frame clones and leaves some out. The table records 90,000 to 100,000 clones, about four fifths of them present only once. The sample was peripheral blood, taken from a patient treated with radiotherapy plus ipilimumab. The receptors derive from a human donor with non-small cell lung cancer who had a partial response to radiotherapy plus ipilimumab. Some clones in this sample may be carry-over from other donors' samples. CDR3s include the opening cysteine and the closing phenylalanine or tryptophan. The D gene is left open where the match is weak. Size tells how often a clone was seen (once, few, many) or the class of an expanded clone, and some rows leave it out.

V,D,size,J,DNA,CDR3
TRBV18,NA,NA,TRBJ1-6,TGTGCCAGCTCACTAAGGGGGTATAGAGGTAATTCACCCCTCCACTTT,CASSLRGYRGNSPLHF
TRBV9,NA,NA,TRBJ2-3,TGTGCCAGCAGCGTAGATGCCCCAGGGGATTATGCAGATACGCAGTATTTT,CASSVDAPGDYADTQYF
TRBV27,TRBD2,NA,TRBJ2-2,TGTGCCAGCAGTCCACAACCGGCCGGGGGGATCACCGGGGAGCTGTTTTTT,CASSPQPAGGITGELFF
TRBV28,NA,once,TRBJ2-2,TGTGCCAGCAGTACCGGCGGGACGAAGTCCGGGGAGCTGTTTTTT,CASSTGGTKSGELFF
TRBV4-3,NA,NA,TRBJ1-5,TGCGCCAGCAGCCAAGATCGGAGGAGCAATCAGCCCCAGCATTTT,CASSQDRRSNQPQHF
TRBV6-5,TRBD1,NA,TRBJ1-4,TGTGCCAGCAGCGGGGGACAGGCTGAAAAACTGTTTTTT,CASSGGQAEKLFF
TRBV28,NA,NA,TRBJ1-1,TGTGCCAGCAGTCAACCCGGACAGCTGAACACTGAAGCTTTCTTT,CASSQPGQLNTEAFF
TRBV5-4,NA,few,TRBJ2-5,TGTGCCAGCAGCTTCCTACAGGGAATCAGGGAGGAGACCCAGTACTTC,CASSFLQGIREETQYF
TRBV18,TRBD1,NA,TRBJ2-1,TGTGCCAGCTCACCCGAGAGACAGGGGAATGAGCAGTTCTTC,CASSPERQGNEQFF
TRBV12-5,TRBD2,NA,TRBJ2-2,TGTGCTAGTGGTCGACTAGCGGGAGCCACCGGGGAGCTGTTTTTT,CASGRLAGATGELFF
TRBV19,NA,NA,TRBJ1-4,TGTGCCAGTACCTTTACGCGTGGTGAAAAACTGTTTTTT,CASTFTRGEKLFF
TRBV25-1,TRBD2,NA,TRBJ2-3,TGTGCCAGCAGTCCGTTGACTAGCGGGGGGGGTACGCAGTATTTT,CASSPLTSGGGTQYF
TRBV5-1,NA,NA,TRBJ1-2,TGCGCCAGCAGCTTGGACGGAGGAGTCAACTATGGCTACACCTTC,CASSLDGGVNYGYTF
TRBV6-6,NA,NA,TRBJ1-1,TGTGCCAGCAGTCGACAGCTGAACACTGAAGCTTTCTTT,CASSRQLNTEAFF
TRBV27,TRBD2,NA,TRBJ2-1,TGTGCCAGCAGTTCCTATACTAGCGACAATGAGCAGTTCTTC,CASSSYTSDNEQFF
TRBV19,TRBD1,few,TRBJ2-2,TGTGCCAGTAGTATATCTCAGGGGGCGCCCACCGGGGAGCTGTTTTTT,CASSISQGAPTGELFF
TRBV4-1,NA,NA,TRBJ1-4,TGCGCCAGCAGCCAGACTTCTCGTTCAGGGTCAAGTGAAAAACTGTTTTTT,CASSQTSRSGSSEKLFF
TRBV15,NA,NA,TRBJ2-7,TGTGCCACCAGCAGAGGGCTGAATACCCCCTACGAGCAGTACTTC,CATSRGLNTPYEQYF
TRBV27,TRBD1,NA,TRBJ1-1,TGTGCCAGCAGTCCCTACCGGACAGGGGTTGGGACTGAAGCTTTCTTT,CASSPYRTGVGTEAFF
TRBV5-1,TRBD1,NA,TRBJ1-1,TGCGCCAGCAGCCGGGAAACAGGGGTGAACACTGAAGCTTTCTTT,CASSRETGVNTEAFF
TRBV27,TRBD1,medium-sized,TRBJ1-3,TGTGCCAGCAGTCCTCTCCCGGGACAGGGGTACGGAAACACCATATATTTT,CASSPLPGQGYGNTIYF
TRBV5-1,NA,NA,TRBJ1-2,TGCGCCAGCAGCCATGGGGGGGGCGTGGACTATGGCTACACCTTC,CASSHGGGVDYGYTF
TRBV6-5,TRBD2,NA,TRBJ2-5,TGTGCCAGCAGTTCGGGACTAGCCGAGACCCAGTACTTC,CASSSGLAETQYF
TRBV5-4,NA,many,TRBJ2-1,TGTGCCAGCAGCATCGACGGGTCGAACAATGAGCAGTTCTTC,CASSIDGSNNEQFF
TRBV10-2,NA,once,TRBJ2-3,TGCGCCAGCAGGACAGCTGGCACAGATACGCAGTATTTT,CASRTAGTDTQYF
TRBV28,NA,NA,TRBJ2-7,TGTGCCAGCAAACCTATCGGGGCGGACAGCTCCTACGAGCAGTACTTC,CASKPIGADSSYEQYF
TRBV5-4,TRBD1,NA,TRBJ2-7,TGTGCCAGCAGCGATGCGGGACAGGCCTACGAGCAGTACTTC,CASSDAGQAYEQYF
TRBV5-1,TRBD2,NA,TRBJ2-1,TGCGCCAGCAGCGACCAGCCTAGCGGCAACAATGAGCAGTTCTTC,CASSDQPSGNNEQFF
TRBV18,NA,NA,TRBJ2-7,TGTGCCAGGGACGGGGGCGAGCAGTACTTC,CARDGGEQYF
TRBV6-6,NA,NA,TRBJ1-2,TGTGCCAGCAGTGGACAGATCTTAAAGAACTATGGCTACACCTTC,CASSGQILKNYGYTF
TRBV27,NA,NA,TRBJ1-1,TGTGCCAGCACGGGACAAAGGGGTACTGAAGCTTTCTTT,CASTGQRGTEAFF
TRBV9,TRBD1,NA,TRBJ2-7,TGTGCCAGCAGCGGGGGACAGGGAGGCGAGCAGTACTTC,CASSGGQGGEQYF
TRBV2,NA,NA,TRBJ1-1,TGTGCCAGCATGGAGGGTAGGGTCCGAACTGAAGCTTTCTTT,CASMEGRVRTEAFF